Below are 5 T cell receptor beta chains sequenced from a single sample in a study of regulatory T cells in long-lasting Graves disease. Specified time point: newly diagnosed GD, antithyroid drugs for less than 3 months. The TCR library was made from RNA extracted from PBMCs. In building TCR beta libraries, iRepertoire HTBI primers were used together with Arm-PCR of CDR3 regions. MiXCR, applied by TCRdb to the multiplex PCR reads, yields one record per CDR3 protein. The table lists a few hundred thousand distinct CDR3 sequences, around 19% of them singletons, with 13% to 15% in the top ten. This sample was also put to use in a study of T cells in Graves' hyperthyroidism and ophthalmopathy.

The source material was peripheral blood mononuclear cells (PBMCs), sampled at new diagnosis, from a patient treated with antithyroid drugs. The origin of the receptors is a woman aged 25 to 39 with Graves disease.

Remarks on this clonotype: This clone may be a read error of a much larger clone one base away. V usage is TRBV6-2 or TRBV6-3 and J usage is TRBJ1-2; D unclear. Germline CDR1 and CDR2: MNHEY and SVGEGT. Trimming took 10 bases from V and 4 from J, leaving 22 bases between them. This CDR3 is built from 15 residues. The CDR3 region is CATPPHYLGAYGYTF. CDR3 coding DNA: TGTGCCACCCCACCCCATTATCTAGGTGCCTATGGCTACACCTTC.

In this sample, this clonotype turned up many times. The chain recombines TRBV6-5 with TRBJ2-7, with D uncertain. CDR3 length: 13 residues. CDR1 MNHEY and CDR2 SVGAGI come from the germline V gene. V was cut by 4 bases and J by 9 bases, with 16 bases left in between. CDR3 residues: CASSSYDRSRQYF. CDR3 nucleotides: TGTGCCAGCAGTTCCTACGACCGTTCCCGGCAGTACTTC.

J is TRBJ2-7 and V is TRBV19, with D possibly called TRBD1 or TRBD2 (5 bases each). The germline V and J ends were trimmed by 7 bases and 6 bases, with 19 bases remaining between them. This CDR3 spans 14 amino acids. Germline CDR1 and CDR2: LNHDA and SQIVND (reference sequence). This chain's CDR3 is CASISRGPFFEQYF. The DNA of the CDR3 is TGTGCCAGTATATCTCGGGGCCCCTTTTTCGAGCAGTACTTC.

The chain carries TRBV11-2 and TRBJ2-6; 10 bases match TRBD2. CDR1 is SGHAT and CDR2 is FQNNGV in the germline V gene. The V and J ends lost 1 base and 0 bases, in that order; junction bases with no gene match: 9. CDR3 length: 20 amino acids. CDR3 DNA sequence: TGTGCCAGCAGCTTAGTCGGGGTTAGCGGGGGGTTCTCTGGGGCCAACGTCCTGACTTTC. This encodes CASSLVGVSGGFSGANVLTF.

This clonotype was detected only once. This chain connects TRBV20-1 to TRBJ1-1; D remains ambiguous. CDR1 and CDR2 from the germline V gene are DFQATT and SNEGSKA (reference sequence). The CDR3 sequence is 11 residues long. V was pared by 6 bases and J by 6 bases, with 11 bases between. CDR3 protein: CSADHRAEAFF. The CDR3 DNA follows: TGCAGTGCCGATCACAGAGCTGAAGCTTTCTTT.